The T cell receptor beta chain described here comes from a study of control samples from healthy donors and cancer patients. This CDR3 is 14 amino acids long. V was pared by 4 bases and J by 7 bases, with 14 bases between. The protocol was immunoSEQ multiplex PCR, while the TCRdb copy is restricted to in-frame clones and leaves out a portion. Listed are about 200,000 clones; 2% to 2.5% falls within the top ten. The sequence derives from a woman aged 25-40 years in good health. Sequenced material: blood. The chain is built from TRBV23-1 and TRBJ1-5, with no clear D. TRBV23-1 counts as an open reading frame of uncertain function. The CDR3 DNA reads TGCGCCAGCAGTCGGTCCCGGGCGGTCCAGCCCCAGCATTTT. It codes for CASSRSRAVQPQHF.